Listed below are T cell receptor beta chains from one sample, sequenced in a study of response to subunit inactivated influenza vaccine. MiXCR was run by TCRdb on the RT-PCR reads, yielding one entry per CDR3 protein. The repertoire holds roughly 500,000 distinct CDR3 sequences, with 16% as singletons. Material: CD4+ T cells sorted from PBMCs, obtained less than 30 months after vaccination. Receptor source: a man aged 45 to 75 who received an inactivated influenza vaccine. Each CDR3 is given with its conserved first and last residue. A D gene is named only where the DNA matches it firmly. Only part of the rows carry a size: once, few, many, or a class if the clone is expanded.

v_call	cdr3_length	j_call	d_call	clone_size	cdr3_aa	cdr3_nt
TRBV29-1	9	TRBJ1-2	.	.	CSVDSGYTF	TGCAGCGTTGACTCGGGCTACACCTTC
TRBV3-1	15	TRBJ2-4	.	few	CASSQAGRAKNIQYF	TGTGCCAGCAGCCAAGCAGGCAGAGCCAAAAACATTCAGTACTTC
TRBV6-1	15	TRBJ1-2	TRBD1	.	CASVPGQGVGYGYTF	TGTGCCAGCGTACCGGGACAGGGCGTTGGGTATGGCTACACCTTC
TRBV6-2/TRBV6-3	16	TRBJ1-5	.	many	CASSYVGGRGNQPQHF	TGTGCCAGCAGTTACGTGGGGGGCCGGGGCAATCAGCCCCAGCATTTT
TRBV28	16	TRBJ2-3	TRBD2	few	CASASHASGVLDTQYF	TGTGCCAGCGCCTCCCACGCTAGCGGGGTACTAGATACGCAGTATTTT
TRBV9	15	TRBJ2-1	.	.	CASSVEARSYNEQFF	TGTGCCAGCAGCGTAGAAGCGCGCTCCTACAATGAGCAGTTCTTC
TRBV7-2	15	TRBJ1-5	.	.	CASSLVGHPNQPQHF	TGTGCCAGCAGCTTAGTAGGGCACCCCAATCAGCCCCAGCATTTT
TRBV29-1	9	TRBJ2-3	.	many	CSVGDTQYF	TGCAGCGTTGGGGATACGCAGTATTTT
TRBV10-3	15	TRBJ1-2	.	few	CAIRDSGPQIDGYTF	TGTGCCATCAGAGACTCCGGGCCACAAATCGACGGCTACACCTTC
TRBV5-5	16	TRBJ2-3	.	few	CASSPSWGRFTDTQYF	TGTGCCAGCAGCCCGAGTTGGGGTCGATTCACAGATACGCAGTATTTT
TRBV10-3	15	TRBJ2-1	TRBD2	.	CAISVLAGAYNEQFF	TGTGCCATCAGTGTACTGGCGGGGGCCTACAATGAGCAGTTCTTC
TRBV12-3/TRBV12-4	14	TRBJ2-3	.	.	CATGWGGEADTQYF	TGTGCCACCGGGTGGGGGGGCGAGGCAGATACGCAGTATTTT
TRBV29-1	14	TRBJ2-7	.	.	CSVTQGKGAYEQYF	TGCAGCGTGACTCAGGGGAAGGGAGCCTACGAGCAGTACTTC
TRBV6-1	15	TRBJ1-2	TRBD1	.	CASSSGRGQGRGYTF	TGTGCCAGCAGCTCTGGGCGAGGACAGGGAAGGGGCTACACCTTC
TRBV2	17	TRBJ2-1	TRBD1	.	CASSLRTGNFFYNEQFF	TGTGCCAGCAGTTTACGGACAGGGAACTTTTTCTACAATGAGCAGTTCTTC
TRBV2	15	TRBJ2-5	.	.	CASSPGPGRGETQYF	TGTGCCAGCAGTCCGGGCCCGGGGCGCGGGGAGACCCAGTACTTC
TRBV29-1	12	TRBJ2-3	.	few	CSVEPGSDTQYF	TGCAGCGTTGAACCAGGGTCAGATACGCAGTATTTT